These 2 T cell receptor beta chains originate from one sample sequenced in a study of cytomegalovirus exposure and HLA in healthy donors. Amplification used 60 Vbeta primers and 13 Jbeta primers. Assay: immunoSEQ multiplex PCR; the TCRdb copy retains only in-frame clones and omits some. Of 100,000 to 150,000 clones listed, around three quarters are singletons. Sequencing was performed on PBMCs. The receptors stem from a woman aged 60-70 years in good health and CMV-seropositive.

The V call is TRBV25-1, the J call TRBJ2-5; no clear D gene. Per the germline V gene, CDR1 is MGHDK and CDR2 is SYGVNS. This CDR3 comprises 15 residues. The V end lost 4 bases, the J end lost 1 base, and 13 bases lay between the germline ends. CDR3 loop: CASSGPRMPQETQYF. CDR3 DNA: TGTGCCAGCAGTGGGCCTAGGATGCCCCAAGAGACCCAGTACTTC.

To note about this clone: At one of its ends the junction is not consistent with the germline gene, which may arise from a read error. This chain joins TRBV7-6 and TRBJ2-3; D unresolved. This CDR3 is built from 14 residues. The germline V gene has CDR1 SGHVS and CDR2 FNYEAQ. This CDR3 is CASSLAPGTDTQYF. As DNA, the CDR3 is TGTGCCAGCAGCTTAGCCCCAGGCACTGATACGCAGTATTTT. Using reference TRBV7-6 and TRBJ2-3 for the parts outside the CDR3, the full variable domain is GAGVSQSPRYKVTKRGQDVALRCDPISGHVSLYWYRQALGQGPEFLTYFNYEAQQDKSGLPNDRFSAERPEGSISTLTIQRTEQRDSAMYRCASSLAPGTDTQYFGPGTRLTVL.